The 16 T cell receptor beta chains below all came from one sample that was sequenced in a study of cytomegalovirus exposure and HLA in healthy donors. PCR used 60 Vbeta primers and 13 Jbeta primers. Generated by immunoSEQ multiplex PCR, the TCRdb table keeps only in-frame clones and is missing some. This sample's clone table lists 150,000 to 200,000 clones. Sequencing was carried out using PBMCs. These receptors were collected from a man younger than 45 in good health and CMV-seronegative.

The chain combines TRBV7-3 with TRBJ2-1; TRBD2 matches 7 bases. The CDR3 is made up of 15 amino acids. With 5 bases clipped from V and 1 base from J, the junction kept 5 bases outside the gene matches. In germline, CDR1 is SGHTA, CDR2 FQGTGA. The CDR3 is CASSPTSVSYNEQFF. CDR3 coding DNA: TGTGCCAGCAGCCCTACTAGCGTATCCTACAATGAGCAGTTCTTC. The full variable domain, rest sourced from reference TRBV7-3 and TRBJ2-1, is GAGVSQTPSNKVTEKGKYVELRCDPISGHTALYWYRQSLGQGPEFLIYFQGTGAADDSGLPNDRFFAVRPEGSVSTLKIQRTERGDSAVYLCASSPTSVSYNEQFFGPGTRLTVL.

Written as DNA, the CDR3 is TGCGCCAGCAGCTTGGTCACAGGGGCAGGAAACACCATATATTTT. Translated, it gives CASSLVTGAGNTIYF. The chain combines TRBV5-1 with TRBJ1-3; 7 bases fit TRBD1. Germline V gene lookup returns CDR1 SGHRS and CDR2 YFSETQ. Unmatched junction bases numbered 4, after V lost 0 bases and J lost 4 bases. The CDR3 loop spans 15 amino acids. Using reference TRBV5-1 and TRBJ1-3 for the parts outside the CDR3, the full variable domain is KAGVTQTPRYLIKTRGQQVTLSCSPISGHRSVSWYQQTPGQGLQFLFEYFSETQRNKGNFPGRFSGRQFSNSRSEMNVSTLELGDSALYLCASSLVTGAGNTIYFGEGSWLTVV.

J is TRBJ1-2 and V is TRBV5-6; D gene uncertain. V dropped 3 bases and J dropped 4 bases, with 19 bases sitting between them. Germline-derived CDR1 and CDR2 are SGHDT and YYEEEE. The CDR3 consists of 16 residues. CDR3 amino acids: CASSSTRESWPYGYTF. Written as DNA, the CDR3 is TGTGCCAGCAGCTCAACGAGGGAGTCCTGGCCCTATGGCTACACCTTC.

This sequence joins TRBV4-3 and TRBJ2-2, with TRBD1 matching 8 bases. The length of the CDR3 is 14 residues. Unmatched junction bases numbered 2, after V lost 4 bases and J lost 4 bases. Germline CDR1 LGHNA, CDR2 YSLEER. The chain's CDR3 is CASSRGQGTGELFF. The DNA for the CDR3 is TGCGCCAGCAGCCGCGGACAGGGCACCGGGGAGCTGTTTTTT.

This rearrangement joins TRBV7-8 to TRBJ2-7, with 10 bases fitting TRBD1. The germline V gene encodes CDR1 SGHVS and CDR2 FQNEAQ. The CDR3 totals 15 residues. V dropped 5 bases and J dropped 4; count of bases not matched to a gene: 8. The CDR3 protein is CASSQSGTGAYEQYF. For the CDR3, the DNA is TGTGCCAGCAGCCAATCCGGGACAGGGGCGTACGAGCAGTACTTC.

CDR3 bases: TGTGCCAGTAGTATAGTAACTAGCGGCTACAATGAGCAGTTCTTC. Protein product: CASSIVTSGYNEQFF. The genes are TRBV19 and TRBJ2-1; 8 bases are a match to TRBD2. This CDR3 has 15 amino acids. From germline, CDR1 is LNHDA and CDR2 SQIVND (reference sequence). With V trimmed by 1 base and J by 3 bases, 2 bases remained unmatched.

The chain uses TRBV5-6 and TRBJ2-3; TRBD1 matches 12 bases. The CDR3 consists of 18 residues. With 2 bases clipped from V and 0 bases from J, the junction kept 7 bases outside the gene matches. The germline CDR1 and CDR2 sequences are SGHDT and YYEEEE. CDR3 amino acids: CASSLGTGGDPSTDTQYF. Here the CDR3 DNA reads TGTGCCAGCAGCTTAGGGACAGGGGGCGATCCTAGCACAGATACGCAGTATTTT.

This chain joins TRBV5-1 and TRBJ2-1, with 8 bases matching TRBD2. This CDR3 contains 15 residues. The junction had 7 bases not matched to a gene; V was cut back by 0 bases and J by 8 bases. Germline assignment: CDR1 SGHRS and CDR2 YFSETQ. CDR3: CASSLGSGSGDEQFF. The CDR3 nucleotides read TGCGCCAGCAGCTTGGGGAGCGGGAGTGGAGATGAGCAGTTCTTC.

The gene calls are TRBV5-4 and TRBJ2-3; 10 positions match TRBD1. This CDR3 region has 14 residues. V was pared by 3 bases and J by 5 bases, with 3 bases of the junction left unmatched. Germline-derived CDR1 and CDR2 are SGHNT and YYREEE (reference sequence). The DNA of the CDR3 is TGTGCCAGCAGCTCCCGGGACAGGGGAGATACGCAGTATTTT. Amino acid sequence: CASSSRDRGDTQYF.

The chain is built from TRBV6-6 and TRBJ2-1; 11 bases align to TRBD2. The CDR3 covers 15 residues. V lost 0 bases to trimming and J lost 6 bases; unmatched junction nucleotides: 1. CDR1 and CDR2 from the germline V gene are MNHNY and SVGAGI (reference sequence). Here the CDR3 reads CASSYSSGGGNEQFF. The CDR3 DNA reads as TGTGCCAGCAGTTACTCTAGCGGGGGGGGCAATGAGCAGTTCTTC.

This rearrangement joins TRBV6-6 to TRBJ1-2; 9 bases align to TRBD1. This CDR3 is built from 14 residues. The V gene's germline CDR1 is MNHNY and CDR2 SVGAGI (reference sequence). The V and J ends lost 6 bases and 6 bases, in that order; junction bases with no gene match: 8. The CDR3 region has the DNA TGTGCCAGCAGGAGATTGGACAGGGGAGATGGCTACACCTTC. It specifies CASRRLDRGDGYTF.

The chain joins TRBV5-1 to TRBJ1-1, with TRBD1 identical over 9 bases. Trimming cost V 4 bases and J 2 bases; bases outside gene matches: 12. The germline V gene has CDR1 SGHRS and CDR2 YFSETQ. The CDR3 is 17 amino acids. The CDR3 DNA is TGCGCCAGCAGCCCCTCCCCTGGGACAGGGATAAACACTGAAGCTTTCTTT. This sequence encodes CASSPSPGTGINTEAFF.

The chain recombines TRBV6-4 with TRBJ2-1; 8 nucleotides align to TRBD1. J gave up 6 bases and V 6 bases, and 7 bases lay outside the gene matches. The CDR3 covers 14 residues. Germline CDR1 and CDR2: MRHNA and SNTAGT. The CDR3 DNA sequence: TGTGCCAGCAGCTCGGACAGGGCCAGCAATGAGCAGTTCTTC. Amino acid sequence: CASSSDRASNEQFF.

V is TRBV29-1 and J is TRBJ2-1, with 10 bases fitting TRBD2. The germline CDR1 and CDR2 sequences are SQVTM and ANQGSEA. CDR3 length: 15 amino acids. Trimming took 2 bases from V and 9 from J; bases not matched to a gene: 10. CDR3: CSVERGTSGKGEQFF. The CDR3 nucleotides read TGCAGCGTTGAAAGGGGCACTAGCGGGAAGGGTGAGCAGTTCTTC.

J is TRBJ2-3 and V is TRBV28, with D possibly TRBD2 on 5 matching bases. The CDR3 is 13 amino acids. Germline CDR1 is MDHEN and CDR2 is SYDVKM. V shed 4 bases and J shed 12 bases, with 17 bases lying between them. The CDR3 DNA is TGTGCCAGCAGTTATCCGGGGTCCACGCCTCAGTATTTT. Protein product: CASSYPGSTPQYF.

The chain links TRBV9 to TRBJ2-7; 9 bases map to TRBD2. V trimming: 0 bases; J trimming: 4 bases; junction bases outside the gene matches: 5. This CDR3 spans 15 amino acids. The germline gives CDR1 SGDLS, CDR2 YYNGEE. For the CDR3, the DNA is TGTGCCAGCAGCGTAGGACTAGCGGAGGGTTACGAGCAGTACTTC. It translates to CASSVGLAEGYEQYF.